This T cell receptor beta chain was documented in a study of radiation and T cells in renal cell carcinoma. Study-wide results and limits: In blood, top tumor clones expanded by 2 weeks, shrinking by 4.

The data were produced by immunoSEQ multiplex PCR, yet TCRdb's version contains in-frame clones alone and is incomplete. The sample holds tens of thousands of clones; around four fifths are singletons and the top ten take around 9.4%. The CDR3 extends over 18 amino acids. V lost 2 bases, J lost 0 bases, and 17 bases lay in between. Germline V gives CDR1 SGHRS, CDR2 YFSETQ. Time point defined: blood 4 weeks post-SBRT, at nephrectomy. Indicated treatment: 15 Gy SBRT to primary tumor, nephrectomy 4 weeks later. Radiation-treated patients gave blood at baseline, week 2 and week 4. Turning to this clone: Its antigen is as yet unknown.

This chain links TRBV5-1 with TRBJ2-2, with D possibly being TRBD1 (5 bases). The receptor was isolated from a man between 45 and 60 years old with renal cell carcinoma. Sequenced here: blood, sampled from a patient whose treatment included radiotherapy and nephrectomy. In DNA, the CDR3 is TGCGCCAGCAGCTTACGAGGCAGGGTAACGTCGAACACCGGGGAGCTGTTTTTT. It is translated as CASSLRGRVTSNTGELFF.